This TCR beta chain was identified during a study of T cells after yellow fever vaccination (dated by TCRdb to the late 2010s). For context, the study as a whole: The SMART-Seq v4 Ultra Low Input RNA kit was used to prepare libraries from fractions with low cell numbers. Two healthy male donors, one aged 18 to 30 and one aged 30 to 40 years, were included in the cohort. To follow T-cell clones before and after both primary and booster YFV17D yellow fever vaccination, bulk TCR alpha and beta repertoires underwent longitudinal sequencing. Blood was drawn at multiple timepoints before and after primary and secondary immunization, with bulk PBMC replicates and cell subsets isolated. The investigation overall reported the following: A small share of clonotypes was detected in both CD4 and CD8 compartments, with the overlap likely arising from convergent recombination. After the booster, most of the clones that had expanded following primary vaccination were detected again (just under 97% of CD4 and 85% to 90% of CD8), which suggests that memory was broadly maintained. The secondary T-cell response was found to be weaker but faster than the primary response, with a peak reached on day 5 rather than on day 15. Computational filtering was needed because FACS-sorted repertoires could contain abundant contaminating clonotypes from the bulk population. Because the study included only a couple of donors, the extent to which the findings can be generalized is limited.

The treatment or condition label of this sample denotes: live attenuated yellow fever vaccine strain. PBMCs were isolated from peripheral blood using a standard Ficoll-Paque protocol. Dynabeads CD4 and CD8 positive selection kits were used to isolate the CD4 and CD8 T-cell fractions. TriZol was used to extract RNA from bulk PBMCs, from CD4 and CD8 fractions, and from dextramer-positive and dextramer-negative fractions. According to the germline V gene, CDR1 reads SGDLS and CDR2 reads YYNGEE. Reading from cysteine to phenylalanine, the CDR3 counts 15 amino acids. Of all the DNA, just the CDR3 is kept, 45 bases in frame from base 1. V loses 4 bases at its end and J loses 0 bases; junction bases beyond the gene matches: 4. The reads were generated on an Illumina NovaSeq 6000. Synthesis of TCR cDNA relied on 5'RACE template switching, a step that introduced a universal primer site along with unique molecular identifiers. Priming for cDNA synthesis came from both the TCR alpha and TCR beta constant segments. Library amplification involved two PCR steps, and the second step added sample barcodes and sequencing adapters. Sequencing of libraries was performed on Illumina HiSeq 2500 (2x100 bp) or NovaSeq (2x150 bp). Regarding the original processing steps: Demultiplexing of reads and collapsing into UMI consensus sequences were performed with MIGEC, and V(D)J alignment was carried out with MiXCR. Clonotypes responding to the vaccine were identified with edgeR on replicate PBMC samples, with the criteria of FDR below 0.01 and a log2 fold change above 5 up to day 15. CD4 or CD8 identity was assigned to each bulk clonotype according to whether the clonotype was present at higher abundance in the sequenced CD4 repertoire or the sequenced CD8 repertoire. TCRdb cleaned the public reads at Q25 with fastp, built clones with MiXCR and kept in-frame beta chains. Under each unique CDR3 protein, matching rows form one entry showing the most common genes and DNA. It is TCRdb's table, rather than the study itself, that gives the V and J calls and clone size. Here the sample has some 300,000 distinct CDR3 sequences; about 10% occur a single time. Approximately 3.3% of the sample rests with the top ten.

This clonotype has a count of ten or more. No cognate antigen has been identified for it. Base qualities are not at hand, and no much larger clone is one base apart. This clonotype originated in a man between 18 and 29 years old who received the YFV17D yellow fever vaccine. The chain is encoded by TRBV9 joined to TRBJ1-2, and TRBD1 aligns with 9 junction nucleotides. The material was CD4+ T cells sorted from PBMCs, obtained 5 days after the yellow fever booster vaccination. The CDR3 reads as follows: CASSLTGGSNYGYTF. Here is the DNA: TGTGCCAGCAGCTTAACAGGGGGCTCTAACTATGGCTACACCTTC.